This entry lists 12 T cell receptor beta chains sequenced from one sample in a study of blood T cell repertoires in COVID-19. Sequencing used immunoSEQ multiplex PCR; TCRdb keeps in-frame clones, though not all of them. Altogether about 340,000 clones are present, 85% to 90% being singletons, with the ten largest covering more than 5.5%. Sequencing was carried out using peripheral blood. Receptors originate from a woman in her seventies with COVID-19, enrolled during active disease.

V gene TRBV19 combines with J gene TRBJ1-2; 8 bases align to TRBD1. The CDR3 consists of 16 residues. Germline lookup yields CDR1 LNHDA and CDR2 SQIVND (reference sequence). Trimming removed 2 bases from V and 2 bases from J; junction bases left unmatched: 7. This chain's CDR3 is CASSISADRDNYGYTF. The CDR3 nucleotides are TGTGCCAGTAGTATATCGGCGGACAGGGACAACTATGGCTACACCTTC.

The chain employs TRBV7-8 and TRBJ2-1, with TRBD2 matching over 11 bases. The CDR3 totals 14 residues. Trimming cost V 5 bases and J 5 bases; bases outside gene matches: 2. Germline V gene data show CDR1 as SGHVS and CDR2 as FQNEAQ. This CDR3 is CASSASGGNNEQFF. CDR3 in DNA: TGTGCCAGCAGCGCTAGCGGGGGGAACAATGAGCAGTTCTTC.

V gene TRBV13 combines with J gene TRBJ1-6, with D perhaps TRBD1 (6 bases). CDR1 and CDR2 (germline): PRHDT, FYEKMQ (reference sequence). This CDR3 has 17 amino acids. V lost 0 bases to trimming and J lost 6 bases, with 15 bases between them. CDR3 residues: CASSLGGRGQGNSPLHF. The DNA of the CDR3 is TGTGCCAGCAGCTTAGGAGGCAGGGGTCAAGGTAATTCACCCCTCCACTTT.

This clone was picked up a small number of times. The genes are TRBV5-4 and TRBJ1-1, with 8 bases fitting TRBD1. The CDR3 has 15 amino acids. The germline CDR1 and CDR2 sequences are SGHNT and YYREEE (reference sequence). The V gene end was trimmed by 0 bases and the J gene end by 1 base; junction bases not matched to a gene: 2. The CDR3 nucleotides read TGTGCCAGCAGCTTGGGGGACAGGAAGAACACTGAAGCTTTCTTT. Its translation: CASSLGDRKNTEAFF. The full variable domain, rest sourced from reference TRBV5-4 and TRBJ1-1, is ETGVTQSPTHLIKTRGQQVTLRCSSQSGHNTVSWYQQALGQGPQFIFQYYREEENGRGNFPPRFSGLQFPNYSSELNVNALELDDSALYLCASSLGDRKNTEAFFGQGTRLTVV.

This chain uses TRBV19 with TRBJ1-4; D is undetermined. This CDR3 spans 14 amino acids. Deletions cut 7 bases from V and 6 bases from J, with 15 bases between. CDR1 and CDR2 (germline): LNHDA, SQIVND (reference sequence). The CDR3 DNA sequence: TGTGCCAGTACGGGGTTTAGGAACGATGAAAAACTGTTTTTT. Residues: CASTGFRNDEKLFF.

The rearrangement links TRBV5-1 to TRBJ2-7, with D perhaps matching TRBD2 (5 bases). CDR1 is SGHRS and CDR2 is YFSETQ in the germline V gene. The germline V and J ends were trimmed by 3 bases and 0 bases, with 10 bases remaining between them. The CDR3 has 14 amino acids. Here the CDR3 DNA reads TGCGCCAGCAGCTCCGCGGGCACCTCCTACGAGCAGTACTTC. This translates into CASSSAGTSYEQYF.

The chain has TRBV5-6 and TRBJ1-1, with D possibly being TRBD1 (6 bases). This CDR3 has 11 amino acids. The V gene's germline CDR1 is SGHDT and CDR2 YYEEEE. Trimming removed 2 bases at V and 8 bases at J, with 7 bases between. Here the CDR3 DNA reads TGTGCCAGCAGCTTCGGACAGGAAGCTTTCTTT. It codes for CASSFGQEAFF.

In DNA, the CDR3 is TGTGCCAGCAGTTACTCGAGGGGGGGCTGGCCCCAGCATTTT. Encoded protein: CASSYSRGGWPQHF. The chain uses TRBV6-2 or TRBV6-3 and TRBJ1-5; TRBD1 is a possible D gene (6 bases). V lost 0 bases and J 9 bases, leaving 12 bases between the germline ends. Germline CDR1 and CDR2: MNHEY and SVGEGT. This CDR3 comprises 14 residues.

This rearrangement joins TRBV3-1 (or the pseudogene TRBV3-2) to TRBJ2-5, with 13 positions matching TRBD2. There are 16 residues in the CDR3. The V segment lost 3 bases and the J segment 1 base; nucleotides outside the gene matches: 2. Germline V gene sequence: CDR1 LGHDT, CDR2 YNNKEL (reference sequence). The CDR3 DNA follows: TGTGCCAGCAGCCAGGGACTAGCGGGGACCCAAGAGACCCAGTACTTC. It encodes CASSQGLAGTQETQYF.

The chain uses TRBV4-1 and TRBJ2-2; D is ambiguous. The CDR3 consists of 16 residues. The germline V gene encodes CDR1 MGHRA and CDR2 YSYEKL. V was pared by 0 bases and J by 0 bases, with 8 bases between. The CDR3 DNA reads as TGCGCCAGCAGCCAAGATGTAAGAGCGAACACCGGGGAGCTGTTTTTT. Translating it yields CASSQDVRANTGELFF.

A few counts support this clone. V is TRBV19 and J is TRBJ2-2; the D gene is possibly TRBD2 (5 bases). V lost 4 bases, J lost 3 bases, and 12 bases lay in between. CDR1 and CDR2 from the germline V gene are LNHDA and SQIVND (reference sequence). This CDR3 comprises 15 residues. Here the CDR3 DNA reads TGTGCCAGTAGTACCGGACTCTGGCACACCGGGGAGCTGTTTTTT. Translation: CASSTGLWHTGELFF.

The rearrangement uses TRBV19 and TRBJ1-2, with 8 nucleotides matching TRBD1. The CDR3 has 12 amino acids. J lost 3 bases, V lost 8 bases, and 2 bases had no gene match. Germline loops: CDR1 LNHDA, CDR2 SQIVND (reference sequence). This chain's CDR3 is CASADRDYGYTF. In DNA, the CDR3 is TGTGCCAGTGCGGACAGGGACTATGGCTACACCTTC.